The 18 T cell receptor beta chains below come from one sample, sequenced in a study of immune evolution from preneoplasia to lung adenocarcinoma. Profiled with immunoSEQ multiplex PCR; TCRdb holds only in-frame clones, not every one. The sample consists of 1,500 or so clones, 65% to 85% of them appearing once. Sequences were obtained from FFPE minimally invasive lung adenocarcinoma tissue. The receptor source for this set is a person in their sixties or seventies with lung adenocarcinoma.

This clone has more than one count but fewer than ten. The chain couples TRBV5-6 to TRBJ2-1; perhaps TRBD1 as D (6 bases). V was clipped by 2 bases and J by 5 bases, with 14 bases between them. This CDR3 is 15 amino acids long. Germline loops: CDR1 SGHDT, CDR2 YYEEEE. CDR3 DNA sequence: TGTGCCAGCAGCTTCGACAGGCGAAGCGACAATGAGCAGTTCTTC. Its translation is CASSFDRRSDNEQFF.

This sequence joins TRBV5-1 and TRBJ2-7, with 11 nucleotides matching TRBD1. CDR3 length: 16 residues. CDR1 is SGHRS and CDR2 is YFSETQ in the germline V gene. V was clipped by 4 bases and J by 5 bases; unmatched bases: 11. The CDR3 sequence is CASSLDRGLFTDEQYF. Here the CDR3 DNA reads TGCGCCAGCAGCCTGGACAGGGGGCTTTTTACAGACGAGCAGTACTTC.

The chain is built from TRBV6-6 and TRBJ2-5, with D possibly being TRBD2 (6 bases). Germline V gene sequence: CDR1 MNHNY, CDR2 SVGAGI (reference sequence). The CDR3 contains 13 residues. V lost 4 bases, J lost 3 bases, and 9 bases lay in between. The CDR3 DNA is TGTGCCAGCAGTTGGGGCGGGGAAGAGACCCAGTACTTC. It yields the protein CASSWGGEETQYF.

This clone was recorded a few times. The chain joins TRBV27 to TRBJ2-7; D not resolved. This CDR3 is 15 amino acids long. The V gene's germline CDR1 is MNHEY and CDR2 SMNVEV (reference sequence). Trimming pared 5 bases from V and 3 bases from J, leaving 17 bases between. The CDR3 DNA follows: TGTGCCAGCAGTCACGAGTATCCAACACTCTACGAGCAGTACTTC. Amino acid sequence: CASSHEYPTLYEQYF.

This rearrangement joins TRBV29-1 to TRBJ2-7; a possible D gene is TRBD1 (6 bases). The CDR3 spans 12 residues. Germline CDR1 reads SQVTM; CDR2 reads ANQGSEA. V was cut by 2 bases and J by 7 bases, with 12 bases left in between. The CDR3 is CSVETGFGEQYF. In DNA form, the CDR3 reads TGCAGCGTTGAAACAGGGTTCGGAGAGCAGTACTTC.

By share of the sample, this clone is large (0.1 to 1%). The genes are TRBV6-6 and TRBJ2-5; D is perhaps TRBD2 (5 bases). The length of the CDR3 is 14 residues. Trimming removed 4 bases from V and 1 base from J, with 10 bases in between. CDR1 and CDR2 from the germline V gene are MNHNY and SVGAGI (reference sequence). In DNA, the CDR3 is TGTGCCAGCAGTTTACGGGAACTCCAAGAGACCCAGTACTTC. Encoded protein: CASSLRELQETQYF.

This clone was seen a handful of times. This sequence joins TRBV7-9 and TRBJ2-7, with a tentative D call TRBD2 (6 bases). The germline V gene encodes CDR1 SEHNR and CDR2 FQNEAQ (reference sequence). V gave up 5 bases and J gave up 0 bases, with 17 bases separating them. This CDR3 comprises 16 residues. CDR3 DNA sequence: TGTGCCAGCAGCCCATCCCCGGCGGGGACCTCCTACGAGCAGTACTTC. It yields the protein CASSPSPAGTSYEQYF.

The chain employs TRBV2 and TRBJ1-6, with D possibly matching TRBD1 (6 bases). CDR1 SNHLY and CDR2 FYNNEI come from the germline V gene. Trimming stripped 6 bases from V and 7 bases from J, with 16 bases between. The CDR3 contains 15 residues. CDR3 residues: CASRDLGGPNSPLHF. The CDR3 region has the DNA TGTGCCAGCAGGGACTTGGGGGGGCCGAATTCACCCCTCCACTTT.

This clone was counted only a few times. The CDR3 bases are TGCAGTGCTAGAGGGGGCTACGAGCAGTACTTC. Translating gives CSARGGYEQYF. The chain recombines TRBV20-1 with TRBJ2-7; no clear D. Trimming shortened V by 1 base and J by 3 bases, and 4 bases separated the two germline ends. The CDR3 has 11 amino acids. Germline CDR1 is DFQATT and CDR2 is SNEGSKA (reference sequence).

The rearrangement links TRBV5-1 to TRBJ1-6; 8 nucleotides agree with TRBD1. J was trimmed by 7 bases and V by 5 bases; bases with no gene match: 5. The germline gives CDR1 SGHRS, CDR2 YFSETQ. This CDR3 contains 14 residues. The CDR3 DNA sequence: TGCGCCAGCAGGCGGGGACAGGAGAATTCACCCCTCCACTTT. Its protein product is CASRRGQENSPLHF.

This sequence joins TRBV7-2 and TRBJ2-7, with 11 bases fitting TRBD2. Per germline, CDR1 SGHTA and CDR2 FQGNSA. CDR3 size: 15 residues. V lost 5 bases, J lost 0 bases, and 3 bases stayed unmatched. CDR3 DNA: TGTGCCAGCAGCCCCGGGACTAGCGGCTCCTACGAGCAGTACTTC. Translation gives CASSPGTSGSYEQYF.

As to this clone: One end of the junction is discordant with germline, which a read error may explain. This chain joins TRBV19 and TRBJ1-1, with no clear D. This CDR3 region has 14 residues. Germline V gene sequence: CDR1 LNHDA, CDR2 SQIVND (reference sequence). The CDR3: CASRIDIFNTEAFF. The CDR3 DNA follows: TGTGCCAGTAGGATAGACATTTTTAACACTGAAGCTTTCTTT.

The chain carries TRBV7-2 and TRBJ1-4; D is unresolved. The CDR3 has 17 residues. Germline V lookup: CDR1 SGHTA, CDR2 FQGNSA. Trimming stripped 2 bases from V and 0 bases from J, with 13 bases between. This chain's CDR3 is CASSLMSRPTTNEKLFF. The CDR3 nucleotides are TGTGCCAGCAGCTTAATGTCCAGACCCACAACTAATGAAAAACTGTTTTTT.

CDR3: CASSPTGITEAFF. CDR3 bases: TGTGCCAGCAGCCCGACAGGGATCACTGAAGCTTTCTTT. The chain employs TRBV7-3 and TRBJ1-1, with 7 bases identical to TRBD1. J was trimmed by 4 bases and V by 5 bases; bases with no gene match: 4. The CDR3 consists of 13 residues. CDR1 and CDR2 from the germline V gene are SGHTA and FQGTGA.

This clone was detected only once. V is TRBV18 and J is TRBJ1-1; no clear D. Trimming took 1 base from V and 3 from J, leaving 6 bases between them. This CDR3 is built from 13 residues. Germline CDR1 reads KGHSH; CDR2 reads LQKENI. The CDR3 sequence: CASSPLGDTEAFF. The CDR3 DNA reads TGTGCCAGCTCACCACTCGGGGACACTGAAGCTTTCTTT. The complete variable domain, with remaining parts taken from reference TRBV18 and TRBJ1-1, reads NAGVMQNPRHLVRRRGQEARLRCSPMKGHSHVYWYRQLPEEGLKFMVYLQKENIIDESGMPKERFSAEFPKEGPSILRIQQVVRGDSAAYFCASSPLGDTEAFFGQGTRLTVV.

This sequence joins TRBV5-4 and TRBJ2-1, with D unclear. The germline V gene encodes CDR1 SGHNT and CDR2 YYREEE (reference sequence). Trimming left V 0 bases short and J 8 bases short, with 9 bases between. This CDR3 is built from 13 residues. The CDR3: CASSLDWADEQFF. The CDR3 nucleotides are TGTGCCAGCAGCTTGGATTGGGCGGATGAGCAGTTCTTC. The whole variable domain, filled in from reference TRBV5-4 and TRBJ2-1, reads ETGVTQSPTHLIKTRGQQVTLRCSSQSGHNTVSWYQQALGQGPQFIFQYYREEENGRGNFPPRFSGLQFPNYSSELNVNALELDDSALYLCASSLDWADEQFFGPGTRLTVL.

V usage is TRBV4-3 and J usage is TRBJ2-7; TRBD1 is a possible D gene (6 bases). Germline V gene lookup returns CDR1 LGHNA and CDR2 YSLEER. The CDR3 has 15 amino acids. V was pared by 4 bases and J by 5 bases, with 18 bases between. For the CDR3, the DNA is TGCGCCAGCAGCCGAGCCGGGACACCGAGCGACGAGCAGTACTTC. It codes for CASSRAGTPSDEQYF.

The chain couples TRBV30 to TRBJ1-4, with D perhaps matching TRBD1 (6 bases). CDR3 size: 13 residues. Germline V gene lookup returns CDR1 GTSNPN and CDR2 SVGIG (reference sequence). V was pared by 5 bases and J by 5 bases, with 12 bases between. CDR3 DNA: TGTGCCTGGCGAAGACAGGCGAATGAAAAACTGTTTTTT. Translating gives CAWRRQANEKLFF.